This TCR beta chain was identified during a study of T cell repertoires in cytomegalovirus infection. On the study more broadly: Peptides in the study included HLA-C-restricted and HLA-B-restricted CMV epitopes. Findings of the study overall: Ex vivo, HLA-C-restricted CMV-specific TCR beta clonotypes prevailed over the rest of the response. Cumulative public TCR beta family frequency identified CMV carriers with the relevant HLA.

On this clonotype: What it binds is unknown.

The ends lost 6 bases at V and 3 bases at J; junction bases unmatched: 3. Germline loops: CDR1 ENHRY, CDR2 SYGVKD. The CDR3 covers 14 residues. TCRdb passed the reads through MiXCR, listing each CDR3 protein once. This table has fewer than 1,000,000 distinct CDR3 sequences, 31% appearing once. V usage is TRBV10-3 and J usage is TRBJ2-7, with 12 bases matching TRBD2. The sequencing here drew on cultured CD8+ T cells from PBMCs, taken from culture after CMV antigen stimulation. The source is a human donor in good health (CMV status not recorded). Some clones in this sample may be carry-over from other donors' samples. The CDR3, as DNA: TGTGCCATCAGCCAGACTAGCGGGGGCTACGAGCAGTACTTC. Its translation: CAISQTSGGYEQYF.